This T cell receptor beta chain was identified during a study of vaccination effects on CD4 cells after COVID-19. Study-level findings and limits: Marked contraction was observed in infection-induced and vaccine-induced clones late after vaccination.

As to this clone: Its matching antigen is unknown.

The CDR3 totals 13 residues. Trimming cost V 3 bases and J 0 bases, with 5 bases left between them. Sequencing was preceded by expansion of antigen-specific CD4+ T cells with viral peptide pools in the ViraFEST assay. Isolation of CD4+ T cells took place after more than 9 days of culture. Either the mRNA-1273 or the BNT162b2 vaccine was given to participants as two doses. IL-2 medium supplanted half the medium on days 3 and 7. The repertoire was sequenced with immunoSEQ multiplex PCR; TCRdb's copy has only in-frame clones and lacks some. The table lists around 30,000 clones, 65% to 90% of them singletons, with about 5.7% in the top ten.

This clonotype was sampled from a human donor who received a COVID-19 vaccine. Some clones in this sample may be carry-over from other donors' samples. The specimen was CD4+ T cells from PBMCs cultured with SARS-CoV-2 spike peptides, collected after COVID-19 vaccination. The rearrangement links TRBV12-3 or TRBV12-4 to TRBJ1-2, with D hard to call. The CDR3 sequence is CASSFEANYGYTF. CDR3 DNA sequence: TGTGCCAGCAGTTTTGAAGCTAACTATGGCTACACCTTC.